This T cell receptor beta chain was retrieved from a study of T cell repertoires in cytomegalovirus infection. Findings and limits, study-wide: Cumulative public TCR beta family frequency identified carriers of CMV plus the relevant HLA.

One entry per CDR3 protein results from TCRdb running MiXCR on the reads. The data show 200,000 to 300,000 distinct CDR3 sequences, roughly 10% seen once. This clonotype was observed at least ten times. What it binds is unknown. CDR1 and CDR2 (germline): SGHTA, FQGTGA. The CDR3 is made up of 13 amino acids. V was shortened by 5 bases and J by 5 bases, with 9 bases between the two germline ends. The receptor's source is a human donor in good health (CMV status not recorded). Some clones in this sample may be carry-over from other donors' samples. The chain carries TRBV7-3 and TRBJ2-2; D perhaps matches TRBD2 (5 bases). The sequenced material came from PBMCs. The chain's CDR3 is CASSRSGTGELFF. The CDR3 nucleotides read TGTGCCAGCAGCCGGTCGGGGACCGGGGAGCTGTTTTTT.